Each of the 14 T cell receptor beta chains below was sequenced from the same sample in a study of spatial heterogeneity in lung cancer. Time point defined: sample taken at primary tumor resection. The study sequenced unsorted whole RNA from tumor, nontumor lung or frozen PBMC. A single record per CDR3 protein comes from TCRdb applying MiXCR to the 5' RACE reads. The sample has about 85,000 distinct CDR3 sequences; 15% to 25% are singletons. Here the sequenced sample was PBMCs, taken at surgery. Receptors originate from a male donor with early-stage non-small cell lung cancer.

In its sample, this clonotype was seen a few times. The chain couples TRBV11-2 to TRBJ2-7, with 8 bases lining up with TRBD1. Germline CDR1 reads SGHAT; CDR2 reads FQNNGV. Trimming cost V 5 bases and J 6 bases; bases outside gene matches: 12. The CDR3 spans 15 residues. In DNA form, the CDR3 reads TGTGCCAGCAGCGCCCGGACAGGGACAAGCTCCGAGCAGTACTTC. Protein product: CASSARTGTSSEQYF. Combining the CDR3 with reference TRBV11-2 and TRBJ2-7 gives the whole variable domain EAGVAQSPRYKIIEKRQSVAFWCNPISGHATLYWYQQILGQGPKLLIQFQNNGVVDDSQLPKDRFSAERLKGVDSTLKIQPAKLEDSAVYLCASSARTGTSSEQYFGPGTRLTVT.

This clonotype came up a few times. V usage is TRBV11-2 and J usage is TRBJ2-1, with D perhaps TRBD2 (7 bases). The CDR3 runs 15 residues. Trimming stripped 5 bases from V and 5 bases from J, with 16 bases between. Germline loops: CDR1 SGHAT, CDR2 FQNNGV. CDR3 in DNA: TGTGCCAGCAGCCCTCCGGGGGGCCTTAACAATGAGCAGTTCTTC. It specifies CASSPPGGLNNEQFF. Drawing the rest from reference TRBV11-2 and TRBJ2-1, the complete variable domain is EAGVAQSPRYKIIEKRQSVAFWCNPISGHATLYWYQQILGQGPKLLIQFQNNGVVDDSQLPKDRFSAERLKGVDSTLKIQPAKLEDSAVYLCASSPPGGLNNEQFFGPGTRLTVL.

The chain is built from TRBV3-1 and TRBJ2-3; unclear D gene. The V end was cut by 0 bases, the J end by 3 bases, with 10 bases between. This CDR3 is 15 amino acids long. Germline V gene sequence: CDR1 LGHDT, CDR2 YNNKEL (reference sequence). CDR3 coding DNA: TGTGCCAGCAGCCAAGATAATCATAGGACAGATACGCAGTATTTT. Translated, it gives CASSQDNHRTDTQYF.

This clonotype has only a few counts. The rearrangement joins TRBV24-1 to TRBJ2-3; TRBD2 is a possible D gene (5 bases). Germline V gives CDR1 KGHDR, CDR2 SFDVKD. V was trimmed by 4 bases and J by 1 base, leaving 14 bases between them. This CDR3 region has 16 residues. CDR3 DNA: TGTGCCACCAGTGACCCTCCCCGGGGTCGCACAGATACGCAGTATTTT. It is translated as CATSDPPRGRTDTQYF.

CDR3 in DNA: TGTGCCAGCACCCTGGGACAGGGCAATCAGCCCCAGCATTTT. It yields the protein CASTLGQGNQPQHF. The chain joins TRBV2 to TRBJ1-5; 8 bases are shared with TRBD1. CDR1 is SNHLY, CDR2 FYNNEI, per germline. V shed 7 bases, J shed 2 bases, and the junction held 4 bases outside the gene matches. CDR3 length: 14 residues.

V and J are TRBV4-2 and TRBJ2-2; 9 nucleotides agree with TRBD2. The CDR3 length is 20 residues. Trimming removed 1 base from V and 2 bases from J; junction bases left unmatched: 14. Germline loops: CDR1 LGHNA, CDR2 YNFKEQ. The CDR3 is CASSQGARGGRAGNTGELFF. The CDR3, as DNA: TGTGCCAGCAGCCAAGGCGCACGAGGCGGGAGGGCCGGTAACACCGGGGAGCTGTTTTTT.

This clonotype showed up just a few times. The chain links TRBV11-1 to TRBJ2-7, with 7 bases fitting TRBD1. This CDR3 region has 14 residues. Germline CDR1 reads SGHAT; CDR2 reads FQDESV (reference sequence). V lost 4 bases, J lost 4 bases, and 7 bases stayed unmatched. CDR3 bases: TGTGCCAGCAGCTATATGACAGGGCCTTACGAGCAGTACTTC. Its protein is CASSYMTGPYEQYF.

This clonotype was seen only a few times. This rearrangement joins TRBV3-1 to TRBJ2-3; D call uncertain. The CDR3 is 15 amino acids. V lost 5 bases, J lost 3 bases, and 15 bases lay in between. CDR1 and CDR2 (germline): LGHDT, YNNKEL (reference sequence). CDR3 nucleotides: TGTGCCAGCAGCTCCCGGTTTAGCTTGACAGATACGCAGTATTTT. Its translation: CASSSRFSLTDTQYF.

This clonotype is labeled medium-sized. V usage is TRBV29-1 and J usage is TRBJ1-2; D is unclear. This CDR3 has 13 amino acids. The germline V and J ends were trimmed by 2 bases and 6 bases, with 13 bases remaining between them. Germline V gene sequence: CDR1 SQVTM, CDR2 ANQGSEA. The chain's CDR3 is CSVELGGIHGYTF. The CDR3 DNA follows: TGCAGCGTTGAACTGGGAGGGATACATGGCTACACCTTC.

This clonotype has only a few counts. V and J are TRBV6-1 and TRBJ2-7; TRBD1 matches 9 bases. The CDR3 spans 18 residues. J lost 0 bases, V lost 4 bases, and 13 bases had no gene match. Germline V gene data show CDR1 as MNHNS and CDR2 as SASEGT. In DNA, the CDR3 is TGTGCCAGCAGTGGACCCGGGACAGGGTCCGACTACTCCTACGAGCAGTACTTC. Its translation is CASSGPGTGSDYSYEQYF.

This clonotype was seen a few times. The J gene is TRBJ1-1, the V gene TRBV4-3, with TRBD1 as a possible D gene (5 bases). This CDR3 has 15 amino acids. Germline CDR1 is LGHNA and CDR2 is YSLEER. Trimming took 0 bases from V and 4 from J, leaving 12 bases between them. In DNA, the CDR3 is TGCGCCAGCAGCCAAGATATACGGGGGGGCACTGAAGCTTTCTTT. This sequence encodes CASSQDIRGGTEAFF.

This clonotype was picked up a small number of times. V and J are TRBV5-1 and TRBJ2-7; D might be TRBD1 (5 bases). Per germline, CDR1 SGHRS and CDR2 YFSETQ. The CDR3 loop spans 14 amino acids. V lost 0 bases and J 2 bases, leaving 9 bases between the germline ends. The CDR3 sequence: CASSLEQDTYEQYF. The CDR3 DNA follows: TGCGCCAGCAGCTTGGAACAGGACACCTACGAGCAGTACTTC.

The chain has TRBV3-1 and TRBJ1-5, with 8 positions matching TRBD1. This CDR3 has 14 residues. In germline, CDR1 is LGHDT, CDR2 YNNKEL (reference sequence). Germline trimming cut 1 base from V and 6 bases from J; bases unmatched to any gene: 2. This chain's CDR3 is CASSQAGGVQPQHF. The CDR3 nucleotides read TGTGCCAGCAGCCAAGCAGGGGGCGTTCAGCCCCAGCATTTT.

The chain couples TRBV5-6 to TRBJ2-1; 8 bases align to TRBD2. The V gene end was trimmed by 6 bases and the J gene end by 6 bases; junction bases not matched to a gene: 8. Germline V gene data show CDR1 as SGHDT and CDR2 as YYEEEE. CDR3 length equals 14 residues. The CDR3 spells CASTELGTSNEQFF. DNA for the CDR3: TGTGCCAGCACCGAACTGGGGACTAGCAATGAGCAGTTCTTC. The full variable domain, in which reference TRBV5-6 and TRBJ2-1 provide the parts outside the CDR3, is DAGVTQSPTHLIKTRGQQVTLRCSPKSGHDTVSWYQQALGQGPQFIFQYYEEEERQRGNFPDRFSGHQFPNYSSELNVNALLLGDSALYLCASTELGTSNEQFFGPGTRLTVL.